A selection of T cell receptor beta chains follows, all from one sample in a study of blood T cell repertoires in COVID-19. The table came from immunoSEQ multiplex PCR; TCRdb's copy has only in-frame clones and leaves some out. The sample records over 300,000 clones, roughly 85% being singletons. Source material: peripheral blood. Receptor source: a human donor in a cohort sampled during active COVID-19. The CDR3 runs from the conserved cysteine through the conserved F or W. D genes are given only for firm matches. Clone size, where shown, is once, few, many, or a class for clones that have expanded.

d_gene: NA; abundance: few; v_gene: TRBV15; j_gene: TRBJ1-5; CDR3aa: CATSRAITGSNQPQHF; CDR3nt: TGTGCCACCAGCAGAGCTATCACAGGGAGCAATCAGCCCCAGCATTTT
d_gene: TRBD1; abundance: NA; v_gene: TRBV3-1/TRBV3-2; j_gene: TRBJ1-6; CDR3aa: CASSSQGAYSPLHF; CDR3nt: TGTGCCAGCAGTTCACAGGGGGCTTATTCACCCCTCCACTTT
d_gene: NA; abundance: NA; v_gene: TRBV19; j_gene: TRBJ1-2; CDR3aa: CASSIRMGDYGYTF; CDR3nt: TGTGCCAGTAGTATTCGGATGGGAGACTATGGCTACACCTTC
d_gene: TRBD2; abundance: NA; v_gene: TRBV18; j_gene: TRBJ2-7; CDR3aa: CASSPRVTSGSDGYEQYF; CDR3nt: TGTGCCAGCTCACCACGAGTCACTAGCGGGTCGGACGGGTACGAGCAGTACTTC
d_gene: NA; abundance: NA; v_gene: TRBV3-1/TRBV3-2; j_gene: TRBJ1-5; CDR3aa: CASSKAGPSNQPQHF; CDR3nt: TGTGCCAGCAGCAAAGCAGGGCCTAGCAATCAGCCCCAGCATTTT
d_gene: TRBD1; abundance: few; v_gene: TRBV7-9; j_gene: TRBJ1-1; CDR3aa: CASSLGDSLNTEAFF; CDR3nt: TGTGCCAGCAGCTTAGGGGACAGCCTGAACACTGAAGCTTTCTTT
d_gene: NA; abundance: NA; v_gene: TRBV3-1/TRBV3-2; j_gene: TRBJ2-3; CDR3aa: CASSHWLGGSSTDTQYF; CDR3nt: TGTGCCAGCAGCCATTGGTTAGGAGGGTCTAGCACAGATACGCAGTATTTT
d_gene: TRBD1; abundance: few; v_gene: TRBV7-3; j_gene: TRBJ2-5; CDR3aa: CASSSGQGAKTQYF; CDR3nt: TGTGCCAGCAGCTCCGGACAGGGGGCAAAGACCCAGTACTTC
d_gene: TRBD1; abundance: once; v_gene: TRBV19; j_gene: TRBJ1-1; CDR3aa: CASNRDRGRRTEAFF; CDR3nt: TGTGCCAGTAACCGGGACAGGGGGCGCCGGACTGAAGCTTTCTTT
d_gene: TRBD2; abundance: NA; v_gene: TRBV24-1; j_gene: TRBJ2-3; CDR3aa: CATSARGGATDTQYF; CDR3nt: TGTGCCACCAGTGCCCGGGGGGGGGCCACAGATACGCAGTATTTT
d_gene: TRBD1; abundance: once; v_gene: TRBV25-1; j_gene: TRBJ1-3; CDR3aa: CASSRQGSSGNTIYF; CDR3nt: TGTGCCAGCAGCCGACAGGGGAGCTCTGGAAACACCATATATTTT
d_gene: NA; abundance: few; v_gene: TRBV5-5; j_gene: TRBJ2-5; CDR3aa: CASSLEGRTQETQYF; CDR3nt: TGTGCCAGCAGCTTGGAGGGCAGGACACAAGAGACCCAGTACTTC
d_gene: NA; abundance: NA; v_gene: TRBV27; j_gene: TRBJ1-1; CDR3aa: CASHFLGDTEAFF; CDR3nt: TGTGCCAGCCACTTCCTCGGGGACACTGAAGCTTTCTTT
d_gene: NA; abundance: NA; v_gene: TRBV12-5; j_gene: TRBJ1-5; CDR3aa: CASGLVPSGWYNQPQHF; CDR3nt: TGTGCTAGTGGTTTGGTACCCTCAGGGTGGTACAATCAGCCCCAGCATTTT
d_gene: NA; abundance: once; v_gene: TRBV5-4; j_gene: TRBJ1-1; CDR3aa: CASSLGPRTANTEAFF; CDR3nt: TGTGCCAGCAGCTTGGGGCCCCGGACAGCGAACACTGAAGCTTTCTTT
d_gene: NA; abundance: NA; v_gene: TRBV7-3; j_gene: TRBJ1-1; CDR3aa: CASSLSPGQPEAFF; CDR3nt: TGTGCCAGCAGCTTAAGCCCAGGTCAGCCTGAAGCTTTCTTT
d_gene: NA; abundance: NA; v_gene: TRBV28; j_gene: TRBJ2-7; CDR3aa: CASSRRGPYEQYF; CDR3nt: TGTGCCAGCAGCCGGAGGGGGCCCTACGAGCAGTACTTC
d_gene: NA; abundance: NA; v_gene: TRBV24-1; j_gene: TRBJ2-1; CDR3aa: CATSDQGTGTKNEQFF; CDR3nt: TGTGCCACCAGTGACCAGGGCACCGGGACAAAAAATGAGCAGTTCTTC
d_gene: TRBD1; abundance: once; v_gene: TRBV30; j_gene: TRBJ1-5; CDR3aa: CAWSTGQGTNQPQHF; CDR3nt: TGTGCCTGGAGTACAGGACAGGGCACCAATCAGCCCCAGCATTTT
d_gene: TRBD1; abundance: NA; v_gene: TRBV20-1; j_gene: TRBJ2-7; CDR3aa: CSASAYGGQGNSYEQYF; CDR3nt: TGCAGTGCTAGTGCTTACGGGGGACAGGGGAACTCCTACGAGCAGTACTTC
d_gene: TRBD1; abundance: NA; v_gene: TRBV5-1; j_gene: TRBJ1-5; CDR3aa: CASSLGQANQPQHF; CDR3nt: TGCGCCAGCAGCCTCGGACAGGCCAATCAGCCCCAGCATTTT
d_gene: TRBD1; abundance: NA; v_gene: TRBV2; j_gene: TRBJ1-1; CDR3aa: CASSGRGDRVETEAFF; CDR3nt: TGTGCCAGCAGTGGGCGGGGTGACAGGGTGGAGACTGAAGCTTTCTTT
d_gene: TRBD1; abundance: NA; v_gene: TRBV30; j_gene: TRBJ1-6; CDR3aa: CAWDATDREYNSPLHF; CDR3nt: TGTGCCTGGGACGCTACGGACAGGGAATATAATTCACCCCTCCACTTT